This TCR beta chain derives from a study of cytomegalovirus exposure and HLA in healthy donors. The PCR made use of 60 Vbeta and 13 Jbeta primers. The repertoire was sequenced with immunoSEQ multiplex PCR; TCRdb's copy has only in-frame clones and lacks some. The repertoire holds fewer than 200,000 clones, with roughly 87% as singletons. V dropped 0 bases and J dropped 15 bases, with 13 bases sitting between them. CDR3 length: 13 residues. Per the germline V gene, CDR1 is SGHRS and CDR2 is YFSETQ. This clone was counted a single time. This chain joins TRBV5-1 and TRBJ1-6; TRBD1 is a possible D gene (5 bases). The sequence was obtained from a girl in the first two years of life in good health and CMV-seronegative. The source material was PBMCs. In nucleotides, the CDR3 is TGCGCCAGCAGCTTGGGGGACCCTAGCGACCTCCACTTT. This codes for CASSLGDPSDLHF.